These 2 T cell receptor beta chains were all obtained from the same sample, sequenced in a study of T cells after yellow fever vaccination. TCRdb re-derived calls from the 5' RACE reads in MiXCR, one entry per CDR3 protein. The sample yields 60,000 to 85,000 distinct CDR3 sequences, approximately 6.5% seen once. The sequences come from CD8+ T cells sorted from PBMCs, collected 5 to 6 days after the first yellow fever vaccination. The receptors here all came from a man aged 18 to 30 who received the YFV17D yellow fever vaccine.

This clonotype was observed many times. The rearrangement links TRBV3-1 to TRBJ2-5; 10 nucleotides match TRBD2. J was trimmed by 1 base and V by 2 bases; bases with no gene match: 7. The germline CDR1 and CDR2 sequences are LGHDT and YNNKEL (reference sequence). The CDR3 has 17 amino acids. Here the CDR3 reads CASSQYLAGDTQETQYF. CDR3 DNA sequence: TGTGCCAGCAGCCAATACCTAGCGGGGGACACCCAAGAGACCCAGTACTTC.

There are many counts of this clonotype. The chain carries TRBV29-1 and TRBJ2-7; D call uncertain. CDR3 size: 11 residues. The V gene's germline CDR1 is SQVTM and CDR2 ANQGSEA. The V gene lost 2 bases and the J gene lost 6 bases, with 8 bases spanning the gap. The CDR3 nucleotides are TGCAGCGTTGAATCTCGTCTCGAGCAGTACTTC. Translating gives CSVESRLEQYF.